This T cell receptor (beta chain) was retrieved from a study of blood T cells in healthy people across ages. Primed by a sample-barcoded 5' primer and a J-beta primer mix, a second PCR proceeded for 7 to 11 cycles. Each CDR3 protein is one row after TCRdb ran MiXCR on the 5' RACE reads. The table includes 1.5 million to 2 million distinct CDR3 sequences, around 40% detected once. This clonotype was counted only a few times. The CDR3 length is 14 residues. V dropped 8 bases and J dropped 8; count of bases not matched to a gene: 12. Germline-derived CDR1 and CDR2 are MNHEY and SMNVEV (reference sequence).

The sequenced sample was blood. The receptor comes from a human donor in good health. The chain recombines TRBV27 with TRBJ1-2; 9 bases fit TRBD1. The CDR3 is CASRPGTGHGGYTF. The CDR3 coding sequence is TGTGCCAGCCGTCCCGGGACAGGGCATGGAGGCTACACCTTC.